One and the same sample provided the 28 T cell receptor beta chains below, sequenced in a study of blood T cell repertoires in COVID-19. Sequencing was performed with immunoSEQ multiplex PCR; in TCRdb, only in-frame clones are kept and a portion is missing. In the table there are 80,000 or so clones, roughly four fifths of which are singletons. The sequenced sample was peripheral blood. Every receptor here comes from an elderly man with acute or convalescent COVID-19.

This chain joins TRBV5-5 and TRBJ1-1; possibly TRBD1 for D (5 bases). CDR3 length: 14 amino acids. Trimming stripped 4 bases from V and 0 bases from J, with 10 bases between. Germline V CDR1 and CDR2: SGHKS, YYEKEE (reference sequence). Here the CDR3 reads CASSATVMNTEAFF. CDR3 coding DNA: TGTGCCAGCAGCGCGACAGTTATGAACACTGAAGCTTTCTTT.

V is TRBV5-6 and J is TRBJ2-5; TRBD2 might be the D (6 bases). The CDR3 spans 15 residues. Germline values: CDR1 SGHDT, CDR2 YYEEEE. V was pared by 1 base and J by 0 bases, with 10 bases between. In DNA form, the CDR3 reads TGTGCCAGCAGCTTGTTCGCGGGGAACCAAGAGACCCAGTACTTC. Its protein product is CASSLFAGNQETQYF.

V usage is TRBV5-1 and J usage is TRBJ1-4, with 11 bases matching TRBD1. The CDR3 loop spans 17 amino acids. The V segment lost 5 bases and the J segment 8 bases; nucleotides outside the gene matches: 14. CDR1 is SGHRS, CDR2 YFSETQ, per germline. CDR3 sequence (DNA): TGCGCCAGCAGAGGATCCGGGACAGGGGGTGGATTCGAAAAACTGTTTTTT. It specifies CASRGSGTGGGFEKLFF.

There are a few counts of this clone. The chain employs TRBV29-1 and TRBJ2-7; D gene ambiguous. V shed 5 bases and J shed 0 bases, with 11 bases lying between them. The CDR3 consists of 13 residues. Germline values: CDR1 SQVTM, CDR2 ANQGSEA. CDR3 region: CSVQTSNSYEQYF. CDR3 in DNA: TGCAGCGTTCAGACATCCAACTCCTACGAGCAGTACTTC.

Only one count was recorded for this clone. The J gene is TRBJ1-1, the V gene TRBV6-6, with TRBD1 identical over 7 bases. The length of the CDR3 is 17 residues. The germline gives CDR1 MNHNY, CDR2 SVGAGI (reference sequence). The V gene end was trimmed by 5 bases and the J gene end by 0 bases; junction bases not matched to a gene: 12. The CDR3, as DNA: TGTGCCAGCAGTCCCGACAGGGTATCGCTCTTGAACACTGAAGCTTTCTTT. It codes for CASSPDRVSLLNTEAFF.

The V call is TRBV7-3, the J call TRBJ2-6; no clear D gene. The CDR3 has 17 amino acids. CDR1 and CDR2 (germline): SGHTA, FQGTGA. V was shortened by 2 bases and J by 0 bases, with 11 bases between the two germline ends. The CDR3 DNA is TGTGCCAGCAGCTTACTGGGCAGAAGCTCTGGGGCCAACGTCCTGACTTTC. It codes for CASSLLGRSSGANVLTF.

The chain combines TRBV13 with TRBJ1-2; 8 bases fit TRBD1. Germline assignment: CDR1 PRHDT and CDR2 FYEKMQ (reference sequence). This CDR3 has 14 amino acids. V was clipped by 6 bases and J by 4 bases; unmatched bases: 7. The CDR3 sequence: CASSSDRASYGYTF. The CDR3 DNA is TGTGCCAGCAGTTCGGACAGGGCCTCCTATGGCTACACCTTC. Variable domain in full (rest from reference TRBV13 and TRBJ1-2): AAGVIQSPRHLIKEKRETATLKCYPIPRHDTVYWYQQGPGQDPQFLISFYEKMQSDKGSIPDRFSAQQFSDYHSELNMSSLELGDSALYFCASSSDRASYGYTFGSGTRLTVV.

The V call is TRBV5-4, the J call TRBJ2-5; possibly TRBD1 for D (6 bases). The V gene's germline CDR1 is SGHNT and CDR2 YYREEE (reference sequence). Between the trimmed V and J ends, which lost 3 bases and 4 bases, there was a span of 19 bases. The CDR3 is 16 amino acids. The CDR3 loop reads CASSWRRGGNGETQYF. Written as DNA, the CDR3 is TGTGCCAGCAGCTGGCGTCGAGGGGGAAATGGAGAGACCCAGTACTTC.

CDR3 residues: CASSPGAGGTDTQYF. DNA for the CDR3: TGCGCCAGCAGCCCAGGAGCGGGTGGCACAGATACGCAGTATTTT. The rearrangement uses TRBV5-1 and TRBJ2-3, with D tentatively TRBD2 (6 bases). CDR3 length: 15 residues. Germline values: CDR1 SGHRS, CDR2 YFSETQ. The germline V and J ends were trimmed by 4 bases and 1 base, with 13 bases remaining between them. Together with reference TRBV5-1 and TRBJ2-3, the CDR3 gives the full variable domain: KAGVTQTPRYLIKTRGQQVTLSCSPISGHRSVSWYQQTPGQGLQFLFEYFSETQRNKGNFPGRFSGRQFSNSRSEMNVSTLELGDSALYLCASSPGAGGTDTQYFGPGTRLTVL.

The chain employs TRBV6-5 and TRBJ1-2, with TRBD1 identical over 7 bases. There are 13 residues in the CDR3. J lost 6 bases, V lost 5 bases, and 6 bases had no gene match. CDR1 is MNHEY, CDR2 SVGAGI, per germline. For the CDR3, the DNA is TGTGCCAGCAGTCTGACAGGGAGCGATGGCTACACCTTC. The encoded protein is CASSLTGSDGYTF.

V usage is TRBV19 and J usage is TRBJ2-3, with TRBD2 matching 8 bases. Germline V CDR1 and CDR2: LNHDA, SQIVND (reference sequence). Trimming at V came to 3 bases and at J to 3 bases, leaving 8 bases not matched to a gene. The CDR3 consists of 16 residues. CDR3 region: CASSINGGAWTDTQYF. In nucleotides, the CDR3 is TGTGCCAGTAGTATCAACGGGGGGGCCTGGACAGATACGCAGTATTTT.

The CDR3 coding sequence is TGTGCCAGCAGCCCACGGGACAGGAGGGGGCTAGAGACCCAGTACTTC. Its translation: CASSPRDRRGLETQYF. The rearrangement links TRBV5-8 to TRBJ2-5; 8 bases fit TRBD1. With 4 bases clipped from V and 4 bases from J, the junction kept 12 bases outside the gene matches. CDR3 size: 16 residues. Germline lookup yields CDR1 SGHTS and CDR2 YDEGEE.

The rearrangement links TRBV6-5 to TRBJ1-5, with TRBD1 identical over 8 bases. CDR3 length equals 14 residues. J lost 6 bases, V lost 6 bases, and 7 bases had no gene match. Germline V gene data show CDR1 as MNHEY and CDR2 as SVGAGI. CDR3 DNA: TGTGCCAGCAGCCTCGGACAGGGAGGTCAGCCCCAGCATTTT. It encodes CASSLGQGGQPQHF.

V is TRBV7-3 and J is TRBJ2-2; 9 nucleotides line up with TRBD2. The CDR3 totals 18 residues. Losses at the gene ends were 0 bases for V and 1 base for J; bases not matched to a gene: 6. CDR1 is SGHTA, CDR2 FQGTGA, per germline. Written as DNA, the CDR3 is TGTGCCAGCAGCTTAACCAGCGGGGGGACCAAGAACACCGGGGAGCTGTTTTTT. This gives the protein CASSLTSGGTKNTGELFF.

The chain has TRBV15 and TRBJ2-1; TRBD2 agrees at 9 bases. J gave up 6 bases and V 1 base, and 4 bases lay outside the gene matches. The CDR3 contains 15 residues. CDR1 and CDR2 from the germline V gene are LNHNV and YYDKDF (reference sequence). The CDR3 is CATSRAGLASNEQFF. CDR3 DNA: TGTGCCACCAGCAGAGCGGGACTAGCATCCAATGAGCAGTTCTTC.

This clone showed up just a few times. V usage is TRBV30 and J usage is TRBJ1-5, with TRBD1 as a possible D gene (6 bases). Germline V gene sequence: CDR1 GTSNPN, CDR2 SVGIG (reference sequence). The CDR3 is 15 amino acids. V was pared by 3 bases and J by 3 bases, with 15 bases between. The CDR3 reads CAWRTGRYNNQPQHF. The CDR3 DNA follows: TGTGCCTGGAGGACAGGACGGTACAACAATCAGCCCCAGCATTTT.

V is TRBV7-6 and J is TRBJ2-3; D not resolved. With 5 bases removed from V and 2 bases from J, the gap between germline ends came to 14 bases. The CDR3 length is 15 residues. Looked up from germline, CDR1 is SGHVS and CDR2 is FNYEAQ. CDR3 protein: CASSEQPGYTDTQYF. The CDR3 bases are TGTGCCAGCAGCGAACAGCCCGGATACACAGATACGCAGTATTTT.

The V call is TRBV3-1 (or the pseudogene TRBV3-2), the J call TRBJ1-5; tentative D call: TRBD1 (5 bases). Trimming took 5 bases from V and 6 from J, leaving 11 bases between them. The germline V gene encodes CDR1 LGHDT and CDR2 YNNKEL (reference sequence). The CDR3 covers 13 residues. The CDR3 loop reads CASSFRGVQPQHF. For the CDR3, the DNA is TGTGCCAGCAGCTTCCGGGGGGTTCAGCCCCAGCATTTT.

J is TRBJ1-1 and V is TRBV5-1; D is unclear. Trimming took off 1 base at V and 0 bases at J, with 7 bases between the two ends. CDR1 SGHRS and CDR2 YFSETQ come from the germline V gene. The CDR3 sequence is 14 residues long. CDR3 bases: TGCGCCAGCAGCTTGCGGGGTATGAACACTGAAGCTTTCTTT. Encoded protein: CASSLRGMNTEAFF.

The V call is TRBV10-2, the J call TRBJ2-1; tentative D call: TRBD1 (5 bases). Germline CDR1 WSHSY, CDR2 SAAADI. The length of the CDR3 is 14 residues. The V and J ends lost 5 bases and 9 bases respectively, with 17 bases between them. The CDR3 spells CASSSEGDVREQFF. The DNA for the CDR3 is TGCGCCAGCAGTTCGGAAGGGGATGTCCGTGAGCAGTTCTTC.

This chain uses TRBV10-2 with TRBJ1-3, with no clear D. The germline V gene has CDR1 WSHSY and CDR2 SAAADI. With 2 bases removed from V and 1 base from J, the gap between germline ends came to 6 bases. The length of the CDR3 is 14 residues. The DNA of the CDR3 is TGCGCCAGCAGTGAGACCGGTTCTGGAAACACCATATATTTT. This translates into CASSETGSGNTIYF.

J is TRBJ1-5 and V is TRBV6-5; perhaps TRBD1 as D (6 bases). V lost 5 bases, J lost 6 bases, and 14 bases lay in between. The CDR3 totals 14 residues. Germline V gene lookup returns CDR1 MNHEY and CDR2 SVGAGI. This chain's CDR3 is CASSLTGWSQPQHF. The CDR3 DNA sequence: TGTGCCAGCAGTCTAACAGGGTGGAGTCAGCCCCAGCATTTT.

This clone has a handful of counts. CDR3 sequence: CAWSSPGLTPGYEQYF. The CDR3 DNA follows: TGTGCCTGGAGTTCGCCGGGACTCACACCCGGATACGAGCAGTACTTC. The chain couples TRBV30 to TRBJ2-7, with D possibly being TRBD2 (6 bases). CDR3 length: 16 residues. Trimming took 2 bases from V and 4 from J, leaving 21 bases between them. Germline V gives CDR1 GTSNPN, CDR2 SVGIG (reference sequence).

This chain connects TRBV13 to TRBJ2-3, with TRBD1 identical over 7 bases. The CDR3 spans 17 residues. CDR1 and CDR2 (germline): PRHDT, FYEKMQ (reference sequence). The trim removed 4 bases at V and 3 bases at J, leaving 13 bases unmatched. In DNA form, the CDR3 reads TGTGCCAGCAGCTCTCGTCGGACAGGAGCCCAGACAGATACGCAGTATTTT. Translation: CASSSRRTGAQTDTQYF.

The rearrangement uses TRBV7-3 and TRBJ1-1, with D perhaps TRBD1 (5 bases). The CDR3 sequence is 13 residues long. Trimming left V 5 bases short and J 1 base short, with 8 bases between. Germline V lookup: CDR1 SGHTA, CDR2 FQGTGA. This CDR3 is CASSTQGNTEAFF. CDR3 nucleotides: TGTGCCAGCAGCACCCAGGGGAACACTGAAGCTTTCTTT.

The V and J genes are TRBV4-1 and TRBJ2-1, with TRBD2 as a possible D gene (6 bases). The V gene's germline CDR1 is MGHRA and CDR2 YSYEKL. This CDR3 region has 16 residues. Between the trimmed V and J ends, which lost 1 base and 8 bases, there was a span of 18 bases. The CDR3 coding sequence is TGCGCCAGCAGCCAAGGGGACGGGCGGGGTAGGGATGAGCAGTTCTTC. Translating gives CASSQGDGRGRDEQFF.

The chain is built from TRBV21-1 and TRBJ1-5; no check of the table's D call, TRBD1, against the DNA was made. TRBV21-1 is a pseudogene locus. The CDR3 has 17 residues. The CDR3 DNA reads as TGTGCCAGCAGCAAAGTCTCAGGGGTTGGGAGCAATCAGCCCCAGCATTTT. Translating gives CASSKVSGVGSNQPQHF.

The genes are TRBV3-1 (or the pseudogene TRBV3-2) and TRBJ2-5; 9 bases are a match to TRBD2. This CDR3 contains 14 residues. The germline CDR1 and CDR2 sequences are LGHDT and YNNKEL (reference sequence). V trimming: 7 bases; J trimming: 5 bases; junction bases outside the gene matches: 8. The CDR3 loop is CASMLAGAGETQYF. The CDR3 DNA reads TGTGCCAGCATGTTAGCGGGGGCCGGGGAGACCCAGTACTTC.